The clone carrying this T cell receptor beta chain was found a few times. Its antigen remains unidentified. TCRdb re-analysed the 5' RACE reads in MiXCR, keeping a single row per CDR3 protein. The sample contains roughly 200,000 distinct CDR3 sequences, roughly 17% of which appear only once. The CDR3 runs to 16 residues. V lost 7 bases, J lost 0 bases, and 16 bases lay in between. CDR1 and CDR2 from the germline V gene are SNHLY and FYNNEI. The data derive from a study of T-cell memory formation after mild COVID-19. Overall study findings and caveats: Researchers could not confirm that second-wave clones peaking on day 37 targeted SARS-CoV-2. Day 15 to 85 contracting clones showed balanced CD4/CD8; later expanders leaned CD4+.

The V gene is TRBV2, the J gene TRBJ2-1; D is undetermined. The source is an adult woman who had mild COVID-19 (a few samples of this study predate the infection). Cell type and time point are not known. Sequencing was performed on PBMCs or a T cell subset sorted from them (not recorded which). CDR3 sequence (DNA): TGTGCCAGCACTGAGATCGCTAGTAGCTCCTACAATGAGCAGTTCTTC. Residues: CASTEIASSSYNEQFF. Based on the CDR3 plus reference TRBV2 and TRBJ2-1, the full variable domain is EPEVTQTPSHQVTQMGQEVILRCVPISNHLYFYWYRQILGQKVEFLVSFYNNEISEKSEIFDDQFSVERPDGSNFTLKIRSTKLEDSAMYFCASTEIASSSYNEQFFGPGTRLTVL.